This record covers a single TCR beta chain. The data were taken from a study of shared clonotypes between healthy human individuals. There were no recent acute infections or vaccinations among the donors, who were healthy HIV-negative adults. With V trimmed by 5 bases and J by 5 bases, 6 bases remained unmatched. CDR3 length equals 16 residues. Germline-derived CDR1 and CDR2 are SGHAT and FQNNGV. Researchers ran the assay at a deep level. Here immunoSEQ multiplex PCR was the method, and the copy in TCRdb shows in-frame clones only, minus some. The sample contains 450,000 to 500,000 clones, roughly 80% of which appear only once.

Specimen: PBMCs. The sequence was obtained from a woman aged 35 to 49 in good health. Some clones in this sample may be carry-over from other donors' samples. This sequence joins TRBV11-2 and TRBJ2-5; TRBD2 agrees at 15 bases. The CDR3, as DNA: TGTGCCAGCAGCCCACAGGGACTAGCGGGAGGTGAGACCCAGTACTTC. The encoded protein is CASSPQGLAGGETQYF.